The clone carrying this TCR beta chain was detected only once. The antigen is not known. This sample was included in a study of T cell responses to AZD1222 COVID-19 vaccine. Study-wide results and limits: Elevations in Spike-specific TCR breadth and depth followed administration of two AZD1222 doses.

This CDR3 comprises 16 residues. V lost 5 bases, J lost 1 base, and 14 bases lay in between. CDR1 is SGHTA, CDR2 FQGTGA, per germline. Profiling relied on immunoSEQ multiplex PCR, and the TCRdb table lists in-frame clones only, not all of them. The repertoire includes approximately 110,000 clones, around 88% of them detected once, and almost 6.5% sits in the top ten. The origin of this receptor is an adult who received the AZD1222 COVID-19 vaccine. This specimen consisted of peripheral blood, obtained 28 days after the second AZD1222 dose. This chain uses TRBV7-3 with TRBJ2-2; D could derive from TRBD1 or TRBD2 (5 bases each). The CDR3 protein is CASSVLGTMNTGELFF. The CDR3 bases are TGTGCCAGCAGCGTGCTGGGGACGATGAACACCGGGGAGCTGTTTTTT.